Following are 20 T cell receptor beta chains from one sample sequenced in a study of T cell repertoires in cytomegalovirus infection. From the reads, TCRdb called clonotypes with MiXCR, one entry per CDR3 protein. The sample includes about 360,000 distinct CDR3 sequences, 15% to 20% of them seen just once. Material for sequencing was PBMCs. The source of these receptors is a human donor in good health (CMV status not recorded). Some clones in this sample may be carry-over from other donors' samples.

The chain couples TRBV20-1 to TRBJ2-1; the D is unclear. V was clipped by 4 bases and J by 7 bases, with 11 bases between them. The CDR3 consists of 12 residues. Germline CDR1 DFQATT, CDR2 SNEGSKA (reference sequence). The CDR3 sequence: CSANSQWNEQFF. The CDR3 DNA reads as TGCAGTGCTAACTCTCAGTGGAATGAGCAGTTCTTC.

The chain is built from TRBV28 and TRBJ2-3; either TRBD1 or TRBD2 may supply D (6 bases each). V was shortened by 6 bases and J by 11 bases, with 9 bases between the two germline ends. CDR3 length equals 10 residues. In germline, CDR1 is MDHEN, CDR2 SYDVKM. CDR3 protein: CASRRGQQYF. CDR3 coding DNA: TGTGCCAGCAGGCGGGGACAGCAGTATTTT.

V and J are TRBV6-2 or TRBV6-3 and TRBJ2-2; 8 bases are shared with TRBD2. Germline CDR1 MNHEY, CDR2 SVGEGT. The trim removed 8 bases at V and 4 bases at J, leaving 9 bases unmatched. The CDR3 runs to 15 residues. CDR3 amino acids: CASLPGLAFTGELFF. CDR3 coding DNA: TGTGCCAGCCTACCAGGACTAGCCTTCACCGGGGAGCTGTTTTTT.

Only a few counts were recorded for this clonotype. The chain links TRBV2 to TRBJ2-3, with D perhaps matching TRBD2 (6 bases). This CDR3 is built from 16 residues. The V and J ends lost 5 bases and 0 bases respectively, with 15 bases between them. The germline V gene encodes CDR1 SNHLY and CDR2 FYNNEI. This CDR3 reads CASSRMEGRSTDTQYF. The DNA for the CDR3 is TGTGCCAGCAGTAGGATGGAGGGGCGAAGCACAGATACGCAGTATTTT.

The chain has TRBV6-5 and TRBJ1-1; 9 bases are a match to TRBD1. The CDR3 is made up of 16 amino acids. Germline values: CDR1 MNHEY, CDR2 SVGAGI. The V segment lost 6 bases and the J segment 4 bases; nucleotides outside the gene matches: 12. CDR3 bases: TGTGCCAGCAGAAACCACGGCCTGACAGGGGGCACTGAAGCTTTCTTT. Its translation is CASRNHGLTGGTEAFF.

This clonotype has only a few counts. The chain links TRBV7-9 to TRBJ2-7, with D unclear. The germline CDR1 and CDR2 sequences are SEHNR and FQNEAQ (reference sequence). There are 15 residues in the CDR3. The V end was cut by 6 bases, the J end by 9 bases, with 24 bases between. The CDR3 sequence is CASSQRIGARQAQYF. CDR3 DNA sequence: TGTGCCAGCAGTCAGAGAATTGGAGCTCGTCAGGCGCAGTACTTC.

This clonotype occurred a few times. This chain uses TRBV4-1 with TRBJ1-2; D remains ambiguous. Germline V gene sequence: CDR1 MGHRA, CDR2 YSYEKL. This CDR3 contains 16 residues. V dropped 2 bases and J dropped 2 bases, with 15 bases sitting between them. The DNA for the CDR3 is TGCGCCAGCAGCCAAATGGCGTCCGGGTTGAACTATGGCTACACCTTC. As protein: CASSQMASGLNYGYTF.

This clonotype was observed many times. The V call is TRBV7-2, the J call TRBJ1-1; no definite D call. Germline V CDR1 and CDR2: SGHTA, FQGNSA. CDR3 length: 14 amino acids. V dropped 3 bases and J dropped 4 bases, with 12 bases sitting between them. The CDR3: CASSFGQRGTEAFF. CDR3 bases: TGTGCCAGCAGCTTCGGCCAGCGAGGCACTGAAGCTTTCTTT.

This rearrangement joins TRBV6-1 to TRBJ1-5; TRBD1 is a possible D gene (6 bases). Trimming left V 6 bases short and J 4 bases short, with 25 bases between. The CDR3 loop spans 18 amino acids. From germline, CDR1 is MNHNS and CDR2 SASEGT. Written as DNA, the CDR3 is TGTGCCAGCAGCCCGGCCCTATGGGGGGGGCGCGGGAATCAGCCCCAGCATTTT. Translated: CASSPALWGGRGNQPQHF.

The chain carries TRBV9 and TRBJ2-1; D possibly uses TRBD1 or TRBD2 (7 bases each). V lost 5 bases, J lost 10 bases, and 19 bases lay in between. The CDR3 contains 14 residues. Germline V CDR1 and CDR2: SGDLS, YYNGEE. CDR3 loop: CASSFTSGGGEQFF. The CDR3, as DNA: TGTGCCAGCAGTTTTACCTCAGGGGGAGGGGAGCAGTTCTTC.

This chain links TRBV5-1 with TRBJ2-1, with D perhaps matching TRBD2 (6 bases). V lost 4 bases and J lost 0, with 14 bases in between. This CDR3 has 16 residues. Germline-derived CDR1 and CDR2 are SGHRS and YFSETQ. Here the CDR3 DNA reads TGCGCCAGCAGCACAGGACGGGGAGGCTCCTACAATGAGCAGTTCTTC. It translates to CASSTGRGGSYNEQFF.

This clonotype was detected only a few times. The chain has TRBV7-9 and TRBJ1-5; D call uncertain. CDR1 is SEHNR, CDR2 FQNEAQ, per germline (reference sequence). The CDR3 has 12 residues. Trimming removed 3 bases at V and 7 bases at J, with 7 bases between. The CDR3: CASSFGYQPQHF. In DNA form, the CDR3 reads TGTGCCAGCAGCTTTGGGTACCAGCCCCAGCATTTT.

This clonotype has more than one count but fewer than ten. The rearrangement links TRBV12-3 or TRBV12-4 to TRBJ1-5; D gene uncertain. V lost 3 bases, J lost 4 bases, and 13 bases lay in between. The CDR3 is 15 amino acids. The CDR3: CASSFMRAGNQPQHF. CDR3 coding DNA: TGTGCCAGCAGTTTTATGAGGGCCGGGAATCAGCCCCAGCATTTT.

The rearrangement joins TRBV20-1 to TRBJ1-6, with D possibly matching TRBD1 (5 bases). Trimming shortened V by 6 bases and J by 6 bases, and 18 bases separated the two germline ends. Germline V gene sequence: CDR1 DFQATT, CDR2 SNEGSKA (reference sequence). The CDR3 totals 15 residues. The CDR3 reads CSAQPSGGGNSPLHF. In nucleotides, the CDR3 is TGCAGTGCCCAACCTAGTGGGGGAGGTAATTCACCCCTCCACTTT.

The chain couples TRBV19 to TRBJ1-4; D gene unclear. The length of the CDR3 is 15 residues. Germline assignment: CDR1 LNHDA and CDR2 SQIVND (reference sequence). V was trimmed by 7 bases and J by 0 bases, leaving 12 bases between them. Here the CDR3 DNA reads TGTGCCAGTAACCCCCGGGCAGCAACTAATGAAAAACTGTTTTTT. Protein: CASNPRAATNEKLFF. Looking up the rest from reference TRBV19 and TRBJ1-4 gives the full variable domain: DGGITQSPKYLFRKEGQNVTLSCEQNLNHDAMYWYRQDPGQGLRLIYYSQIVNDFQKGDIAEGYSVSREKKESFPLTVTSAQKNPTAFYLCASNPRAATNEKLFFGSGTQLSVL.

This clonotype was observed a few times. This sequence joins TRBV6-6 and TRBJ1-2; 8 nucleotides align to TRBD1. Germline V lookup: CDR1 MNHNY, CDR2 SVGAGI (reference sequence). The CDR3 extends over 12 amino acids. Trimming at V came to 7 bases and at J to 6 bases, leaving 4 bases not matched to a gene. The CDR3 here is CASKTGADGYTF. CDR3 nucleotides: TGTGCCAGCAAGACAGGGGCGGATGGCTACACCTTC.

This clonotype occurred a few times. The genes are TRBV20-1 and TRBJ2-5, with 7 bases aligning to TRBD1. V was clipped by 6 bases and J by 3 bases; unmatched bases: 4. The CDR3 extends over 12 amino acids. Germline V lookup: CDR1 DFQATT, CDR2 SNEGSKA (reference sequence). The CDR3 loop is CSATGTEETQYF. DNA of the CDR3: TGCAGTGCCACGGGGACAGAAGAGACCCAGTACTTC.

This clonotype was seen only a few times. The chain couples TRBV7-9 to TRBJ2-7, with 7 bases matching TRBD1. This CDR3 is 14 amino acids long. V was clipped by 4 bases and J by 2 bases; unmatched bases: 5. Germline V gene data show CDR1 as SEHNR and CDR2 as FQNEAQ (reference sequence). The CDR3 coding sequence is TGTGCCAGCAGCTCCCTGACAGGGACCTACGAGCAGTACTTC. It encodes CASSSLTGTYEQYF. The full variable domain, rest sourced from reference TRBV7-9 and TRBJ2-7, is DTGVSQNPRHKITKRGQNVTFRCDPISEHNRLYWYRQTLGQGPEFLTYFQNEAQLEKSRLLSDRFSAERPKGSFSTLEIQRTEQGDSAMYLCASSSLTGTYEQYFGPGTRLTVT.

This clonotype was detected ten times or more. CDR3 sequence reads: CASSRGPGETQYF. The CDR3 region has the DNA TGTGCCAGCAGCCGTGGTCCGGGAGAGACCCAGTACTTC. The rearrangement links TRBV7-6 to TRBJ2-5; D not resolved. Germline V gives CDR1 SGHVS, CDR2 FNYEAQ. Deletions cut 5 bases from V and 4 bases from J, with 11 bases between. The CDR3 is made up of 13 amino acids.

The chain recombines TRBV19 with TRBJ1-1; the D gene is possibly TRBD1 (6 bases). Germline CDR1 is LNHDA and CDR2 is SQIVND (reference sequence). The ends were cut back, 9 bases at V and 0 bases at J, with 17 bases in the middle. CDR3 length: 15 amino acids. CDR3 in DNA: TGTGCCAGCAACCACGGACAGACAATGAACACTGAAGCTTTCTTT. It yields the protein CASNHGQTMNTEAFF.